These T cell receptor beta chains were read from a single sample in a study of radiotherapy plus CTLA-4 blockade in lung cancer. The data were produced by immunoSEQ multiplex PCR, yet TCRdb's version contains in-frame clones alone and is incomplete. The table records about 98,000 clones, more than 75% of them present only once. Source: peripheral blood, taken from a patient treated with radiotherapy plus ipilimumab. The receptors were gathered from a human donor with non-small cell lung cancer who had a partial response to radiotherapy plus ipilimumab. The CDR3 runs from the conserved cysteine through the conserved F or W. Fields, in order: J gene, V gene, CDR3 protein.

>TRBJ2-5|TRBV7-3
CASSSTSKETQYF
>TRBJ2-7|TRBV7-2
CASSSTSGSYEQYF
>TRBJ2-3|TRBV5-4
CASSIPPTDTDTQYF
>TRBJ1-5|TRBV28
CASRLGGGNQPQHF
>TRBJ2-2|TRBV5-6
CASSLVMQGGNTGELFF
>TRBJ2-3|TRBV18
CASSPGTSGSTDTQYF
>TRBJ2-1|TRBV11-2
CASSSREALLYNEQFF
>TRBJ2-3|TRBV7-2
CASSLSLAGDTQYF
>TRBJ1-1|TRBV28
CASSLQGTEAFF
>TRBJ2-2|TRBV7-3
CASSRGGQAGELFF
>TRBJ1-1|TRBV18
CASSPPSTGAEAFF
>TRBJ1-2|TRBV11-2
CASSLRTGQGISNYGYTF
>TRBJ2-7|TRBV7-2
CASRLTGGTAYEQYF
>TRBJ2-7|TRBV5-1
CASSSPDRYEQYF
>TRBJ2-1|TRBV27
CASSSRDTRNEQFF
>TRBJ2-1|TRBV5-1
CASSLGRGTGVYNEQFF
>TRBJ1-2|TRBV18
CASSRRIPEDGYTF
>TRBJ2-7|TRBV28
CASRQIHRDRALYEQYF
>TRBJ2-7|TRBV16
CASSLMAGSYEQYF
>TRBJ2-7|TRBV30
CAWNSGNGYEQYF
>TRBJ2-1|TRBV7-3
CASSLQREGNEQFF
>TRBJ2-7|TRBV11-2
CASSFQRGTGAYEQYF
>TRBJ2-1|TRBV16
CASSLQGLKGSGNEQFF
>TRBJ2-7|TRBV28
CASSPRTSGSYEQYF
>TRBJ1-5|TRBV5-1
CASSLSPGSNQPQHF
>TRBJ2-2|TRBV18
CASSPLGQTGELFF
>TRBJ1-1|TRBV2
CASSGQVNTEAFF
>-|TRBV27
CASSLLAGEQYF
>TRBJ2-5|TRBV15
CATSRGDLDPGETQYF
>TRBJ2-7|TRBV7-9
CASSTLGGSYEQYF
>TRBJ2-1|TRBV18
CASSPPAGRREQFF
>TRBJ1-4|TRBV7-9
CASSFRTDEKLFF
>TRBJ1-2|TRBV2
CASSGRDREGYTF
>TRBJ2-2|TRBV27
CASGRLAGYTGELFF
>TRBJ1-5|TRBV9
CASSAQTGPNQPQHF
>TRBJ1-5|TRBV19
CASSAEGTGNQPQHF
>TRBJ1-2|TRBV18
CASSRTESLSNYGYTF
>TRBJ1-1|TRBV5-1
CASSRLSGNTEAFF
>TRBJ2-7|TRBV7-8
CASSLFVGTTSEQYF
>TRBJ2-4|TRBV18
CASSAENIQYF
>TRBJ2-1|TRBV7-9
CASSLTLGTSGNNEQFF
>TRBJ1-3|TRBV7-9
CASSHPGDRASGNTIYF
>TRBJ2-3|TRBV5-5
CASSLASVAADTQYF